Listed below are T cell receptor beta chains from one sample, sequenced in a study of T cell clones after liver transplantation. Profiled with immunoSEQ multiplex PCR; TCRdb holds only in-frame clones, not every one. The table lists 50,000 to 60,000 clones, under 85% of them singletons. Sequencing was performed on CD4+ T cells from blood, taken at the 22-month timepoint. The source is a human patient who received a liver transplant. The graft donor may account for some of the T cells. Both conserved end residues are part of each CDR3.

cdr3_aa: CASSLDRDTLLYGYTF
v_call: TRBV11-2

cdr3_aa: CASTEAYEQYF
v_call: TRBV6-1

cdr3_aa: CASSMIRDRAQHF
v_call: TRBV2

cdr3_aa: CASSLHADTQYF
v_call: TRBV5-5

cdr3_aa: CASSLRKGNEKLFF
v_call: TRBV5-1

cdr3_aa: CASNPPVSYEQYF
v_call: TRBV2

cdr3_aa: CAWTTGREKLFF
v_call: TRBV30

cdr3_aa: CASRPLTRTSTNEKLFF
v_call: TRBV19

cdr3_aa: CSAVTGGNSPLHF
v_call: TRBV29-1

cdr3_aa: CASSQEVQVSTYEQYF
v_call: TRBV4-1

cdr3_aa: CASSLDGGAWDTQYF
v_call: TRBV11-2

cdr3_aa: CASSIQVHGTQYF
v_call: TRBV19

cdr3_aa: CASSARRGLETQYF
v_call: TRBV5-5

cdr3_aa: CASRTGTTYTDTQYF
v_call: TRBV28

cdr3_aa: CASSLGLAGGRANEQFF
v_call: TRBV9

cdr3_aa: CASSPRAYEQYF
v_call: TRBV6-6

cdr3_aa: CAWSEPPVDEQFF
v_call: TRBV30

cdr3_aa: CASSGTVHNEQFF
v_call: TRBV9

cdr3_aa: CASTNGQGRLETQYF
v_call: TRBV9

cdr3_aa: CASSSLWREDTQYF
v_call: TRBV11-2

cdr3_aa: CASIDRHEQFF
v_call: TRBV6-1

cdr3_aa: CAIRNAPGQGAGGANVLTF
v_call: TRBV10-3

cdr3_aa: CAWSEGAYEQYF
v_call: TRBV30

cdr3_aa: CASSLNSGGLVDTQYF
v_call: TRBV5-6

cdr3_aa: CASGLGQGLVETQYF
v_call: TRBV12-5

cdr3_aa: CASSQPESSYNSPLHF
v_call: TRBV23-1

cdr3_aa: CASRGDLSGNTIYF
v_call: TRBV2

cdr3_aa: CASSLEQGAISPLHF
v_call: TRBV5-1

cdr3_aa: CASSLADRVYEQFF
v_call: TRBV7-6

cdr3_aa: CADERDRGSGYTF
v_call: TRBV2

cdr3_aa: CASSINRREEAFF
v_call: TRBV19

cdr3_aa: CAWTLAGFNYGYTF
v_call: TRBV30

cdr3_aa: CASSQSRGNYGYTF
v_call: TRBV19

cdr3_aa: CASSFTGSEQFF
v_call: TRBV11-3

cdr3_aa: CASRAGLENIQYF
v_call: TRBV6-6

cdr3_aa: CASSLGYAGGGGANVLTF
v_call: TRBV11-2

cdr3_aa: CASRPGGRDTGELFF
v_call: TRBV5-4

cdr3_aa: CASTITGTGAETQYF
v_call: TRBV6-1

cdr3_aa: CASRGHRDRRETQYF
v_call: TRBV19